The clone carrying this T cell receptor beta chain was seen at least ten times. Its antigen is currently unknown. The data stem from a study of T cells in Graves' hyperthyroidism and ophthalmopathy. Whole-study results and caveats: Most thyroid clonotypes with frequency above 0.001 were detected in blood. Stable hyperthyroidism and ophthalmopathy were separated using 13 V-J signatures.

Germline loops: CDR1 SGHNT, CDR2 YENEEA. Trimming cost V 2 bases and J 5 bases; bases outside gene matches: 4. This CDR3 contains 15 residues. TCR beta CDR3 region amplification was performed from RNA transcripts. When the TCR CDR3 underwent first-round RT-PCR, the HTBI primer set was used. Each CDR3 protein gets one entry after TCRdb re-called the multiplex PCR reads with MiXCR. Among around 340,000 distinct CDR3 sequences listed, around a sixth were seen once. The sequenced material came from blood. The chain has TRBV11-3 and TRBJ2-1; TRBD1 matches 9 bases. The receptor's source is a man aged 30 to 39 with Graves' hyperthyroidism. CDR3 protein: CASSLRDRANNEQFF. CDR3 DNA sequence: TGTGCCAGCAGCTTACGGGACAGGGCCAACAATGAGCAGTTCTTC.